The 25 T cell receptor beta chains given below trace back to one sample, sequenced in a study of cytomegalovirus exposure and HLA in healthy donors. In the PCR, 60 Vbeta and 13 Jbeta primers were used. Profiling relied on immunoSEQ multiplex PCR, and the TCRdb table lists in-frame clones only, not all of them. The repertoire holds about 120,000 clones, with around a tenth as singletons. Sequencing was carried out using PBMCs. The receptors come from a man under 40 in good health and CMV-seronegative.

This CDR3 is CASSSRGLAGDSDTQYF. CDR3 coding DNA: TGCGCCAGCAGCTCCCGAGGACTAGCGGGAGACTCCGATACGCAGTATTTT. The rearrangement joins TRBV5-1 to TRBJ2-3; 13 positions match TRBD2. The CDR3 runs 17 residues. Germline assignment: CDR1 SGHRS and CDR2 YFSETQ. After removal of 3 bases from V and 6 bases from J, the junction contained 10 bases not matched to a gene.

This sequence joins TRBV19 and TRBJ2-7; unclear D gene. The V gene lost 10 bases and the J gene lost 2 bases, with 15 bases spanning the gap. This CDR3 spans 13 amino acids. Germline values: CDR1 LNHDA, CDR2 SQIVND (reference sequence). In DNA form, the CDR3 reads TGTGCCACTATCGAATCGGTTACCTACGAGCAGTACTTC. This translates into CATIESVTYEQYF.

Here the CDR3 reads CASSAERGRQFF. The CDR3 nucleotides are TGTGCCAGCAGTGCTGAAAGGGGTCGGCAGTTCTTC. This chain connects TRBV6-4 to TRBJ2-1, with D perhaps TRBD1 (5 bases). Between the trimmed V and J ends, which lost 4 bases and 12 bases, there was a span of 13 bases. Germline loops: CDR1 MRHNA, CDR2 SNTAGT. The CDR3 is made up of 12 amino acids.

This chain links TRBV10-1 with TRBJ2-7; D perhaps matches TRBD1 (6 bases). The length of the CDR3 is 13 residues. Germline V lookup: CDR1 WNHNN, CDR2 SYGVQD (reference sequence). V was clipped by 3 bases and J by 7 bases, with 13 bases between them. The CDR3 loop is CASSDRGFGEQYF. CDR3 coding DNA: TGCGCCAGCAGTGACAGGGGATTCGGGGAGCAGTACTTC.

The chain is built from TRBV7-9 and TRBJ1-1, with a tentative D call TRBD1 (5 bases). V lost 5 bases, J lost 4 bases, and 11 bases lay in between. Germline values: CDR1 SEHNR, CDR2 FQNEAQ (reference sequence). This CDR3 has 13 residues. The CDR3 nucleotides read TGTGCCAGCAGCGAGCGTGGGGCCACTGAAGCTTTCTTT. This translates into CASSERGATEAFF.

The rearrangement links TRBV13 to TRBJ2-1; 10 bases match TRBD1. Germline V gene sequence: CDR1 PRHDT, CDR2 FYEKMQ (reference sequence). V was pared by 1 base and J by 4 bases, with 1 base of the junction left unmatched. The CDR3 covers 15 residues. DNA for the CDR3: TGTGCCAGCAGCTTAGCGGGACAGGGGTACAATGAGCAGTTCTTC. Encoded protein: CASSLAGQGYNEQFF.

The V call is TRBV7-9, the J call TRBJ1-1; 9 nucleotides align to TRBD1. This CDR3 contains 14 residues. V gave up 6 bases and J gave up 7 bases; unmatched junction bases: 9. In germline, CDR1 is SEHNR, CDR2 FQNEAQ (reference sequence). The DNA of the CDR3 is TGTGCCAGCAGTCCCGGACAGGGGTCTAGTGAAGCTTTCTTT. Encoded protein: CASSPGQGSSEAFF. The full variable domain, in which reference TRBV7-9 and TRBJ1-1 provide the parts outside the CDR3, is DTGVSQNPRHKITKRGQNVTFRCDPISEHNRLYWYRQTLGQGPEFLTYFQNEAQLEKSRLLSDRFSAERPKGSFSTLEIQRTEQGDSAMYLCASSPGQGSSEAFFGQGTRLTVV.

The chain recombines TRBV2 with TRBJ2-5, with TRBD1 as a possible D gene (6 bases). The CDR3 spans 17 residues. V gave up 2 bases and J gave up 3 bases, with 19 bases separating them. Germline V gene sequence: CDR1 SNHLY, CDR2 FYNNEI. The CDR3 region has the DNA TGTGCCAGCAGTGAATTGGGGACGATACAGGGAAAAGAGACCCAGTACTTC. It yields the protein CASSELGTIQGKETQYF.

This clone was observed a handful of times. V is TRBV4-3 and J is TRBJ2-7; TRBD1 aligns across 8 bases. There are 14 residues in the CDR3. CDR1 LGHNA and CDR2 YSLEER come from the germline V gene. J was trimmed by 5 bases and V by 2 bases; bases with no gene match: 5. The chain's CDR3 is CASSQHRTGNEQYF. CDR3 sequence (DNA): TGCGCCAGCAGCCAACACAGGACAGGGAACGAGCAGTACTTC.

The chain combines TRBV5-8 with TRBJ1-1, with 8 nucleotides matching TRBD1. V gave up 4 bases and J gave up 5 bases; unmatched junction bases: 10. The CDR3 contains 15 residues. Germline assignment: CDR1 SGHTS and CDR2 YDEGEE. CDR3 residues: CASSPTGQGWTEAFF. CDR3 coding DNA: TGTGCCAGCAGCCCGACAGGACAGGGTTGGACTGAAGCTTTCTTT.

CDR3 in DNA: TGTGCCAGCAGCTTGGCTCTAGCGGGAGGAGTCGTGCAGTTCTTC. Residues: CASSLALAGGVVQFF. The gene calls are TRBV5-6 and TRBJ2-1, with 11 bases matching TRBD2. The germline CDR1 and CDR2 sequences are SGHDT and YYEEEE. Trimming at V came to 0 bases and at J to 12 bases, leaving 8 bases not matched to a gene. The CDR3 is 15 amino acids.

J is TRBJ1-1 and V is TRBV28, with 7 bases fitting TRBD1. Germline assignment: CDR1 MDHEN and CDR2 SYDVKM. V lost 7 bases, J lost 13 bases, and 27 bases stayed unmatched. CDR3 length: 17 residues. The CDR3 spells CASTPPFAASGQERVFF. The DNA of the CDR3 is TGTGCCAGCACCCCTCCTTTTGCTGCGAGTGGACAGGAGCGGGTTTTCTTT.

The rearrangement links TRBV6-6 to TRBJ1-4; D perhaps matches TRBD1 (5 bases). In germline, CDR1 is MNHNY, CDR2 SVGAGI (reference sequence). V was cut by 0 bases and J by 8 bases, with 10 bases left in between. The CDR3 is 14 amino acids. The CDR3 here is CASSYSRDMEKLFF. The DNA for the CDR3 is TGTGCCAGCAGTTACTCCAGGGATATGGAAAAACTGTTTTTT.

In this sample, this clone turned up a few times. The rearrangement joins TRBV19 to TRBJ2-1, with TRBD1 matching 9 bases. The CDR3 spans 14 residues. The V gene end was trimmed by 5 bases and the J gene end by 8 bases; junction bases not matched to a gene: 7. CDR1 and CDR2 from the germline V gene are LNHDA and SQIVND (reference sequence). CDR3 coding DNA: TGTGCCAGTAGTCCCGGGACAGGGTCCGATGAGCAGTTCTTC. It translates to CASSPGTGSDEQFF. Full variable domain (rest looked up from reference TRBV19 and TRBJ2-1): DGGITQSPKYLFRKEGQNVTLSCEQNLNHDAMYWYRQDPGQGLRLIYYSQIVNDFQKGDIAEGYSVSREKKESFPLTVTSAQKNPTAFYLCASSPGTGSDEQFFGPGTRLTVL.

J is TRBJ1-1 and V is TRBV5-6, with 10 bases that match TRBD1. V dropped 4 bases and J dropped 9; count of bases not matched to a gene: 9. This CDR3 is 14 amino acids long. The V gene's germline CDR1 is SGHDT and CDR2 YYEEEE. For the CDR3, the DNA is TGTGCCAGCAGCCTGGGGACAGGGGTTGGTAAAGCTTTCTTT. The encoded protein is CASSLGTGVGKAFF.

The chain links TRBV19 to TRBJ2-1, with a weak D call TRBD2 (6 bases). The CDR3 runs 14 residues. Germline lookup yields CDR1 LNHDA and CDR2 SQIVND (reference sequence). The V and J ends lost 3 bases and 8 bases respectively, with 14 bases between them. Here the CDR3 reads CASSIREKSDEQFF. CDR3 DNA sequence: TGTGCCAGTAGTATCCGGGAGAAGAGCGATGAGCAGTTCTTC.

This chain links TRBV10-1 with TRBJ1-1; 7 bases map to TRBD1. CDR3 size: 14 residues. Germline V gene sequence: CDR1 WNHNN, CDR2 SYGVQD (reference sequence). V shed 7 bases, J shed 3 bases, and the junction held 8 bases outside the gene matches. The CDR3 DNA sequence: TGCGCCAGCACTGCGGACAGGACGCACACTGAAGCTTTCTTT. Its protein product is CASTADRTHTEAFF.

The CDR3 coding sequence is TGTGCCATCAGTGCCGAGGCGGGGACCCAGTACTTC. It is translated as CAISAEAGTQYF. The chain employs TRBV10-3 and TRBJ2-5, with a weak D call TRBD2 (5 bases). Trimming removed 4 bases at V and 7 bases at J, with 10 bases between. Germline V lookup: CDR1 ENHRY, CDR2 SYGVKD. The CDR3 spans 12 residues.

This clone has just a few counts. The chain joins TRBV28 to TRBJ1-2; no reliable D call. Germline CDR1 is MDHEN and CDR2 is SYDVKM. Trimming pared 6 bases from V and 1 base from J, leaving 6 bases between. The CDR3 runs to 12 residues. The CDR3 loop is CASRTLNYGYTF. The CDR3 nucleotides read TGTGCCAGCAGGACACTTAACTATGGCTACACCTTC.

This clone was detected only a few times. The chain is built from TRBV7-9 and TRBJ2-2, with D perhaps TRBD1 (6 bases). CDR3 length: 14 amino acids. Germline CDR1 SEHNR, CDR2 FQNEAQ (reference sequence). Trimming removed 6 bases from V and 6 bases from J, with 14 bases in between. CDR3 nucleotide sequence: TGTGCCAGCAGATCACAGGGAACGGCCGGGGAGCTGTTTTTT. It encodes CASRSQGTAGELFF.

This clone was counted only a few times. The J gene is TRBJ2-7, the V gene TRBV15; D is unresolved. Trimming cost V 0 bases and J 5 bases, with 14 bases left between them. CDR3 size: 15 residues. Germline assignment: CDR1 LNHNV and CDR2 YYDKDF (reference sequence). The CDR3 nucleotides are TGTGCCACCAGCAGAGATCTGAGTGCTTACGACGAGCAGTACTTC. The encoded protein is CATSRDLSAYDEQYF. The full variable domain, completed using reference TRBV15 and TRBJ2-7, is DAMVIQNPRYQVTQFGKPVTLSCSQTLNHNVMYWYQQKSSQAPKLLFHYYDKDFNNEADTPDNFQSRRPNTSFCFLDIRSPGLGDTAMYLCATSRDLSAYDEQYFGPGTRLTVT.

The chain combines TRBV28 with TRBJ1-1; TRBD1 matches at 7 bases. Germline V CDR1 and CDR2: MDHEN, SYDVKM. The CDR3 extends over 15 amino acids. Germline trimming cut 5 bases from V and 1 base from J; bases unmatched to any gene: 7. The CDR3 nucleotides are TGTGCCAGCAGTACCGCGGACAGGTGGAACACTGAAGCTTTCTTT. This sequence encodes CASSTADRWNTEAFF.

The chain has TRBV5-5 and TRBJ2-2; D is unresolved. V was pared by 3 bases and J by 2 bases, with 11 bases between. Germline V gene lookup returns CDR1 SGHKS and CDR2 YYEKEE (reference sequence). The CDR3 consists of 15 residues. The CDR3 reads CASSSYSVNTGELFF. As DNA, the CDR3 is TGTGCCAGCAGCTCCTACAGTGTTAACACCGGGGAGCTGTTTTTT.

The genes are TRBV6-5 and TRBJ2-5, with 7 positions matching TRBD1. Germline V gene data show CDR1 as MNHEY and CDR2 as SVGAGI. The CDR3 length is 15 residues. The J segment lost 1 base and the V segment lost 6 bases, leaving 8 bases of the junction unmatched. In DNA, the CDR3 is TGTGCCAGCAGGCGACTGGGACAGACCCAAGAGACCCAGTACTTC. Protein product: CASRRLGQTQETQYF.

The sample holds a few counts of this clone. V usage is TRBV9 and J usage is TRBJ2-1; 7 bases align to TRBD2. Trimming took 4 bases from V and 8 from J; bases not matched to a gene: 9. The CDR3 covers 14 residues. Germline values: CDR1 SGDLS, CDR2 YYNGEE. CDR3 protein: CASSPRGGSDEQFF. The CDR3 DNA reads as TGTGCCAGCAGCCCCCGGGGAGGGAGCGATGAGCAGTTCTTC.